This T cell receptor beta chain was found in a study of blood T cells in healthy people across ages. Across the study: Template switching retrieved approximately one barcoded beta molecule for each two T cells.

As to this clonotype: Its antigen is still unknown.

Then a second PCR, running about 6 to 12 cycles, was carried out with a sample-barcoded 5' primer and a J-beta primer mix. Carrying 12 random nucleotides, a template-switch adaptor labeled each individual cDNA molecule. TCRdb re-analysed the 5' RACE reads in MiXCR, keeping a single row per CDR3 protein. Of 700,000 or so distinct CDR3 sequences listed, about a fifth are singletons. General study points: With age, beta diversity per million T cells declined roughly linearly, significantly by 40. Higher diversity, along with more naive CD4+ cells, distinguished long-lived donors from aged donors.

The germline V gene encodes CDR1 LGHDT and CDR2 YNNKEL (reference sequence). The length of the CDR3 is 14 residues. The ends were cut back, 0 bases at V and 7 bases at J, with 13 bases in the middle. The genes are TRBV3-1 and TRBJ2-7; the D is unclear. Material: blood. This clonotype was sampled from a man aged 65 to 79 in good health. Written as DNA, the CDR3 is TGTGCCAGCAGCCAAGATCTGGGTTCTCGAGAGCAGTACTTC. Translated, it gives CASSQDLGSREQYF.